The next 10 T cell receptor beta chains were all read from a single sample in a study of T cells in Graves' hyperthyroidism and ophthalmopathy. Template material for amplifying TCR beta CDR3 regions consisted of RNA transcripts. TCR CDR3 underwent first-round RT-PCR with the HTBI primer set. TCRdb reprocessed the multiplex PCR reads via MiXCR and lists one record per CDR3 protein. The repertoire holds hundreds of thousands of distinct CDR3 sequences, 13% seen once, with 9.2% in the top ten. Material: blood. These receptors originate from a woman younger than 30 with Graves' hyperthyroidism.

This clonotype was picked up many times. V is TRBV28 and J is TRBJ2-1, with TRBD2 identical over 7 bases. The CDR3 consists of 13 residues. Per germline, CDR1 MDHEN and CDR2 SYDVKM. Trimming cost V 8 bases and J 6 bases; bases outside gene matches: 7. The CDR3 is CASQRDGPNEQFF. As DNA, the CDR3 is TGTGCCAGCCAGCGGGACGGGCCCAATGAGCAGTTCTTC.

Worth noting for this clonotype: A much larger clone lies one base from this, so it may be a read error. CDR3 loop: CASSGGGGTPLNKQFF. The CDR3, as DNA: TGTGCCAGCAGCGGAGGGGGGGGGACTCCGCTCAATAAGCAGTTCTTC. The J gene is TRBJ2-1, the V gene TRBV9, with D perhaps matching TRBD2 (7 bases). The CDR3 runs 16 residues. Per the germline V gene, CDR1 is SGDLS and CDR2 is YYNGEE.

This sequence joins TRBV27 and TRBJ2-1; 7 nucleotides align to TRBD1. V was clipped by 4 bases and J by 0 bases; unmatched bases: 6. From germline, CDR1 is MNHEY and CDR2 SMNVEV (reference sequence). This CDR3 region has 16 residues. CDR3 loop: CASSSGQPSSYNEQFF. Here the CDR3 DNA reads TGTGCCAGCAGTTCGGGACAGCCGAGCTCCTACAATGAGCAGTTCTTC.

This clonotype appeared many times. The junction differs from germline at one of its ends, possibly a read error. J is TRBJ2-2 and V is TRBV3-1, with D unclear. The germline CDR1 and CDR2 sequences are LGHDT and YNNKEL (reference sequence). The length of the CDR3 is 14 residues. DNA for the CDR3: TGTGCCAGCAGCCAAGATCAACACGCTGGGGAACTGTTTTTT. This encodes CASSQDQHAGELFF.

This clonotype was detected many times. This chain connects TRBV20-1 to TRBJ2-2, with unresolved D. V was trimmed by 6 bases and J by 2 bases, leaving 10 bases between them. Germline assignment: CDR1 DFQATT and CDR2 SNEGSKA (reference sequence). This CDR3 has 13 residues. CDR3 loop: CSAKQTNTGELFF. In nucleotides, the CDR3 is TGCAGTGCCAAACAAACAAACACCGGGGAGCTGTTTTTT.

This clonotype was observed many times. This sequence joins TRBV7-8 and TRBJ1-5; TRBD1 is a possible D gene (6 bases). Germline V lookup: CDR1 SGHVS, CDR2 FQNEAQ. Trimming pared 1 base from V and 3 bases from J, leaving 10 bases between. The CDR3 has 15 amino acids. CDR3 coding DNA: TGTGCCAGCAGCTTAGGAGGGGGGACCAATCAGCCCCAGCATTTT. Amino acid sequence: CASSLGGGTNQPQHF. Filled out from reference TRBV7-8 and TRBJ1-5, the complete variable domain reads GAGVSQSPRYKVAKRGQDVALRCDPISGHVSLFWYQQALGQGPEFLTYFQNEAQLDKSGLPSDRFFAERPEGSVSTLKIQRTQQEDSAVYLCASSLGGGTNQPQHFGDGTRLSIL.

CDR3 loop: CASSRRLLASGGGPTGELFF. The CDR3 region has the DNA TGTGCCAGCAGCCGCCGTCTATTGGCTTCTGGCGGGGGGCCCACCGGGGAGCTGTTTTTT. This rearrangement joins TRBV3-1 to TRBJ2-2; the match to TRBD2 covers 8 bases. Germline loops: CDR1 LGHDT, CDR2 YNNKEL (reference sequence). Germline trimming cut 4 bases from V and 4 bases from J; bases unmatched to any gene: 20. This CDR3 has 20 residues. Full variable domain (outside the CDR3, taken from reference TRBV3-1 and TRBJ2-2): DTAVSQTPKYLVTQMGNDKSIKCEQNLGHDTMYWYKQDSKKFLKIMFSYNNKELIINETVPNRFSPKSPDKAHLNLHINSLELGDSAVYFCASSRRLLASGGGPTGELFFGEGSRLTVL.

At least ten counts were recorded for this clonotype. The CDR3 DNA reads TGTGCCATCGCCGCGACTGGCCGAATCTACGAGCAGTACTTC. The encoded protein is CAIAATGRIYEQYF. The chain joins TRBV10-3 to TRBJ2-7; no reliable D call. Trimming left V 8 bases short and J 3 bases short, with 17 bases between. CDR3 length: 14 amino acids. Germline CDR1 and CDR2: ENHRY and SYGVKD.

This clonotype was seen repeatedly, ten times or more. This chain connects TRBV2 to TRBJ2-7; a possible D gene is TRBD1 (6 bases). The CDR3 totals 15 residues. Trimming stripped 7 bases from V and 2 bases from J, with 18 bases between. Germline V gene lookup returns CDR1 SNHLY and CDR2 FYNNEI. The CDR3 reads CASTEQGRPAYEQYF. DNA of the CDR3: TGTGCCAGCACCGAACAGGGCCGCCCTGCCTACGAGCAGTACTTC.

This chain links TRBV19 with TRBJ1-2; 7 bases map to TRBD1. CDR1 is LNHDA, CDR2 SQIVND, per germline (reference sequence). The length of the CDR3 is 15 residues. J was trimmed by 0 bases and V by 6 bases; bases with no gene match: 7. CDR3 coding DNA: TGTGCCAGTAGCTCGGCGGGACAGTCTAACTATGGCTACACCTTC. Translated, it gives CASSSAGQSNYGYTF.